Shown below are 20 T cell receptor beta chains from a single sample sequenced in a study of shared clonotypes between healthy human individuals. Measured with immunoSEQ multiplex PCR; TCRdb has only the in-frame clones, and not every one. The data show approximately 2,000,000 clones, 85% to 95% seen once. The sample comprised naive CD4+ T cells from PBMCs. Subset in this sample: CD45RA+ positively selected. The receptors come from a man aged 18 to 35 in good health. Some clones in this sample may be carry-over from other donors' samples.

V gene TRBV23-1 combines with J gene TRBJ1-3; D remains unclear. TRBV23-1 is an ORF for which the function is uncertain. The CDR3 contains 18 residues. Trimming stripped 1 base from V and 0 bases from J, with 16 bases between. Written as DNA, the CDR3 is TGCGCCAGCAGTCAATTCGGTGCGGTGTCAGGCTCTGGAAACACCATATATTTT. Its protein product is CASSQFGAVSGSGNTIYF.

This clone was recorded a few times. V and J are TRBV6-1 and TRBJ1-5; no reliable D call. CDR1 MNHNS and CDR2 SASEGT come from the germline V gene. Trimming took 5 bases from V and 0 from J, leaving 5 bases between them. This CDR3 region has 13 residues. CDR3: CASSLDSNQPQHF. The DNA for the CDR3 is TGTGCCAGCAGTTTAGATAGCAATCAGCCCCAGCATTTT.

The V and J genes are TRBV6-9 and TRBJ1-2; D unclear. Germline V gene sequence: CDR1 MNHGY, CDR2 SVAAGI. This CDR3 region has 13 residues. The germline V and J ends were trimmed by 3 bases and 2 bases, with 7 bases remaining between them. The CDR3 coding sequence is TGTGCCAGCAGTTACGCTGGGAACTATGGCTACACCTTC. Amino acid sequence: CASSYAGNYGYTF.

This chain connects TRBV19 to TRBJ1-1; 8 nucleotides match TRBD1. V dropped 3 bases and J dropped 1; count of bases not matched to a gene: 1. CDR3 length equals 14 residues. CDR1 and CDR2 from the germline V gene are LNHDA and SQIVND (reference sequence). This chain's CDR3 is CASSMGTGNTEAFF. In nucleotides, the CDR3 is TGTGCCAGTAGTATGGGGACAGGGAACACTGAAGCTTTCTTT.

V gene TRBV2 combines with J gene TRBJ1-4; D is uncertain. Germline-derived CDR1 and CDR2 are SNHLY and FYNNEI. The germline V and J ends were trimmed by 8 bases and 10 bases, with 14 bases remaining between them. The CDR3 is 12 residues long. Written as DNA, the CDR3 is TGTGCCAGCGGCTTCGGGTTCTCAAAACTGTTTTTT. Translation gives CASGFGFSKLFF.

The chain recombines TRBV29-1 with TRBJ2-5; D gene uncertain. Germline values: CDR1 SQVTM, CDR2 ANQGSEA. CDR3 length: 13 residues. Trimming took off 3 bases at V and 2 bases at J, with 10 bases between the two ends. The CDR3: CSVESNRQETQYF. CDR3 DNA sequence: TGCAGCGTTGAGAGTAATCGTCAAGAGACCCAGTACTTC.

The gene calls are TRBV4-1 and TRBJ2-6; TRBD2 matches 10 bases. This CDR3 spans 21 amino acids. Germline CDR1 and CDR2: MGHRA and YSYEKL. Losses at the gene ends were 1 base for V and 2 bases for J; bases not matched to a gene: 14. The CDR3 coding sequence is TGCGCCAGCAGCCAAGTCCTAGCGGGAGAATCCGCTATGCCTGGGGCCAACGTCCTGACTTTC. Protein sequence: CASSQVLAGESAMPGANVLTF.

The chain couples TRBV19 to TRBJ1-5; D is unresolved. There are 12 residues in the CDR3. CDR1 and CDR2 (germline): LNHDA, SQIVND (reference sequence). V lost 5 bases, J lost 4 bases, and 6 bases lay in between. This chain's CDR3 is CASSRVNQPQHF. CDR3 DNA sequence: TGTGCCAGTAGTCGGGTAAATCAGCCCCAGCATTTT.

The rearrangement links TRBV19 to TRBJ2-7; D may be TRBD2 (7 bases). The CDR3 runs 17 residues. The V end was cut by 6 bases, the J end by 0 bases, with 21 bases between. Germline-derived CDR1 and CDR2 are LNHDA and SQIVND (reference sequence). CDR3 DNA: TGTGCCAGTAGCATCAGGGGAGGGGCCCCTAGCTCCTACGAGCAGTACTTC. Translated, it gives CASSIRGGAPSSYEQYF. The complete variable domain, with remaining parts taken from reference TRBV19 and TRBJ2-7, reads DGGITQSPKYLFRKEGQNVTLSCEQNLNHDAMYWYRQDPGQGLRLIYYSQIVNDFQKGDIAEGYSVSREKKESFPLTVTSAQKNPTAFYLCASSIRGGAPSSYEQYFGPGTRLTVT.

This chain uses TRBV5-1 with TRBJ2-2; D uncertain. The germline V gene encodes CDR1 SGHRS and CDR2 YFSETQ. This CDR3 is 12 amino acids long. V lost 1 base and J 6 bases, leaving 4 bases between the germline ends. The CDR3 DNA reads TGCGCCAGCAGCTTGTCGTCCGGGGAGCTGTTTTTT. It encodes CASSLSSGELFF.

V gene TRBV7-2 combines with J gene TRBJ2-7; 8 positions match TRBD1. The germline V gene encodes CDR1 SGHTA and CDR2 FQGNSA. The CDR3 has 12 residues. Losses at the gene ends were 5 bases for V and 3 bases for J; bases not matched to a gene: 0. The CDR3 reads CASSDRGYEQYF. The CDR3 nucleotides read TGTGCCAGCAGCGACAGGGGCTACGAGCAGTACTTC.

About this clone: Other DNA variants within this sample encode the same CDR3. This chain connects TRBV19 to TRBJ2-7, with 12 bases identical to TRBD2. CDR1 is LNHDA, CDR2 SQIVND, per germline (reference sequence). The V segment lost 3 bases and the J segment 4 bases; nucleotides outside the gene matches: 1. CDR3 length equals 14 residues. The CDR3 nucleotides are TGTGCCAGTAGTATGACTAGCGGGGGTTACGAGCAGTACTTC. Amino acids: CASSMTSGGYEQYF.

This clone was detected once. The J gene is TRBJ2-6, the V gene TRBV28; 9 positions match TRBD1. The CDR3 sequence is 17 residues long. Germline V gene data show CDR1 as MDHEN and CDR2 as SYDVKM. V dropped 5 bases and J dropped 2; count of bases not matched to a gene: 7. CDR3 sequence (DNA): TGTGCCAGCAGTACGCGACAGGGGGGTCCTGGGGCCAACGTCCTGACTTTC. It is translated as CASSTRQGGPGANVLTF.

The rearrangement uses TRBV28 and TRBJ2-4; D is unclear. V dropped 5 bases and J dropped 3 bases, with 17 bases sitting between them. Germline CDR1 reads MDHEN; CDR2 reads SYDVKM. The CDR3 consists of 16 residues. The CDR3 bases are TGTGCCAGCAGTCTACCAACAGATTGGGGCAAAAACATTCAGTACTTC. Residues: CASSLPTDWGKNIQYF.

V gene TRBV30 combines with J gene TRBJ2-1, with 8 bases lining up with TRBD1. Germline V gene data show CDR1 as GTSNPN and CDR2 as SVGIG (reference sequence). Unmatched junction bases numbered 4, after V lost 2 bases and J lost 10 bases. This CDR3 contains 12 residues. CDR3 amino acids: CAWSSGTGEQFF. CDR3 nucleotide sequence: TGTGCCTGGAGTTCTGGGACAGGAGAGCAGTTCTTC. Complete variable domain (other parts from reference TRBV30 and TRBJ2-1): SQTIHQWPATLVQPVGSPLSLECTVEGTSNPNLYWYRQAAGRGLQLLFYSVGIGQISSEVPQNLSASRPQDRQFILSSKKLLLSDSGFYLCAWSSGTGEQFFGPGTRLTVL.

The V and J genes are TRBV28 and TRBJ1-2; D is uncertain. The CDR3 extends over 13 amino acids. Looked up from germline, CDR1 is MDHEN and CDR2 is SYDVKM. Trimming shortened V by 5 bases and J by 8 bases, and 15 bases separated the two germline ends. The CDR3 sequence: CASSPTPVKGYTF. CDR3 DNA: TGTGCCAGCAGTCCGACCCCGGTTAAAGGCTACACCTTC.

The CDR3 bases are TGTGCCAGCTCACCCCAGGGACAGGGGGTAGACGCTGAAGCTTTCTTT. This gives the protein CASSPQGQGVDAEAFF. The V and J genes are TRBV18 and TRBJ1-1; 11 nucleotides match TRBD1. Germline trimming cut 3 bases from V and 6 bases from J; bases unmatched to any gene: 9. This CDR3 comprises 16 residues. The germline CDR1 and CDR2 sequences are KGHSH and LQKENI.

The genes are TRBV7-2 and TRBJ1-2, with D perhaps matching TRBD1 (5 bases). The CDR3 is 17 residues long. Germline CDR1 reads SGHTA; CDR2 reads FQGNSA. Trimming pared 5 bases from V and 4 bases from J, leaving 23 bases between. The CDR3 nucleotides are TGTGCCAGCAGCACGCCCCTGACGGGACCCCGGGGCTATGGCTACACCTTC. This sequence encodes CASSTPLTGPRGYGYTF.

The V call is TRBV30, the J call TRBJ2-5; 8 bases fit TRBD1. V dropped 1 base and J dropped 7; count of bases not matched to a gene: 5. The CDR3 totals 13 residues. CDR1 and CDR2 (germline): GTSNPN, SVGIG (reference sequence). In DNA form, the CDR3 reads TGTGCCTGGAGTGCAGTACAGGGGGTGACCCAGTACTTC. It encodes CAWSAVQGVTQYF.

The gene calls are TRBV6-4 and TRBJ2-1; D call uncertain. Germline CDR1 reads MRHNA; CDR2 reads SNTAGT. This CDR3 region has 13 residues. Trimming left V 5 bases short and J 10 bases short, with 15 bases between. CDR3 amino acids: CASSPRPTEEQFF. CDR3 DNA sequence: TGTGCCAGCAGTCCGAGGCCGACGGAAGAGCAGTTCTTC.